The rows below give T cell receptor beta chains drawn from one sample of a study of siplizumab effects on memory and regulatory T cells. Here immunoSEQ multiplex PCR was the method, and the copy in TCRdb shows in-frame clones only, minus some. The sample has about 62,000 clones, 70% to 85% seen once. Sequencing input: memory CD4+ T cells sorted from blood. These receptors originate from a human donor in good health. Both conserved end residues are part of each CDR3. A D gene is named only where the DNA matches it firmly. The size entry is marked missing in some rows and otherwise reads once, few, many or a size class.

length: 15; D: TRBD2; J: TRBJ2-3; size: -; V: TRBV7-6; DNA: TGTGCCAGCAGCTGGGGACTAGCGGGCACAGATACGCAGTATTTT; CDR3: CASSWGLAGTDTQYF
length: 16; D: -; J: TRBJ1-5; size: -; V: TRBV19; DNA: TGTGCCAGTAGTACCCGAGGTGGGGTTGGCAATCAGCCCCAGCATTTT; CDR3: CASSTRGGVGNQPQHF
length: 14; D: -; J: TRBJ2-7; size: -; V: TRBV6-1; DNA: TGTGCCAGCAGACCGGGACATTACCTGGGGGAGCAGTACTTC; CDR3: CASRPGHYLGEQYF
length: 13; D: TRBD1; J: TRBJ1-2; size: -; V: TRBV7-3; DNA: TGTGCCAGCAGCGACGGACAGGGGAATGGCTACACCTTC; CDR3: CASSDGQGNGYTF
length: 14; D: -; J: TRBJ2-5; size: -; V: TRBV7-2; DNA: TGTGCCAGCAGCTTAGAGGGTCGCCAAGAGACCCAGTACTTC; CDR3: CASSLEGRQETQYF
length: 14; D: TRBD2; J: TRBJ2-1; size: -; V: TRBV27; DNA: TGTGCCAGCAGTTTCACTAGCGGATACAATGAGCAGTTCTTC; CDR3: CASSFTSGYNEQFF
length: 14; D: TRBD1; J: TRBJ1-1; size: -; V: TRBV18; DNA: TGTGCCAGCTCACCGGACAGGTTGGGTACTGAAGCTTTCTTT; CDR3: CASSPDRLGTEAFF
length: 15; D: -; J: TRBJ2-1; size: -; V: TRBV13; DNA: TGTGCCAGCAGCTTGTGGCAGGGGAACTACAATGAGCAGTTCTTC; CDR3: CASSLWQGNYNEQFF
length: 17; D: -; J: TRBJ2-3; size: few; V: TRBV4-3; DNA: TGCGCCAGCAGCCAAAGATCCTGGGGTATGGGCACAGATACGCAGTATTTT; CDR3: CASSQRSWGMGTDTQYF
length: 15; D: -; J: TRBJ1-2; size: -; V: TRBV6-6; DNA: TGTGCCAGCAGCCTTTCTCGGCAGGCAATCTATGGCTACACCTTC; CDR3: CASSLSRQAIYGYTF
length: 14; D: TRBD1; J: TRBJ1-4; size: -; V: TRBV5-1; DNA: TGCGCCAGCAGCCAGGGGGATGCTAATGAAAAACTGTTTTTT; CDR3: CASSQGDANEKLFF
length: 16; D: -; J: TRBJ2-1; size: -; V: TRBV5-5; DNA: TGTGCCAGCAGCCCGAATCTGTGGAACTTCTACAATGAGCAGTTCTTC; CDR3: CASSPNLWNFYNEQFF
length: 14; D: -; J: TRBJ2-4; size: -; V: TRBV28; DNA: TGTGCCAGCAGGGAGTCATTAGCCAAAAACATTCAGTACTTC; CDR3: CASRESLAKNIQYF
length: 16; D: -; J: TRBJ2-5; size: -; V: TRBV5-1; DNA: TGCGCCAGCAGCTTCGGGGCGGCAGGGGTGCAAGAGACCCAGTACTTC; CDR3: CASSFGAAGVQETQYF
length: 14; D: -; J: TRBJ2-7; size: once; V: TRBV28; DNA: TGTGCCAGCAGACCTTCGTCACGCCGCTACGAGCAGTACTTC; CDR3: CASRPSSRRYEQYF
length: 13; D: TRBD1; J: TRBJ1-1; size: -; V: TRBV2; DNA: TGTGCCAGCAGGCGACAGGGGAACACTGAAGCTTTCTTT; CDR3: CASRRQGNTEAFF
length: 15; D: -; J: TRBJ1-5; size: -; V: TRBV5-1; DNA: TGCGCCAGCAGCTTGGGTCAAAACGAGCATCAGCCCCAGCATTTT; CDR3: CASSLGQNEHQPQHF
length: 16; D: -; J: TRBJ1-1; size: few; V: TRBV28; DNA: TGTGCCAGCAGCCTCGGAGGGAGTGTCGGCGAAACACGAGCTTTCTTT; CDR3: CASSLGGSVGETRAFF
length: 13; D: TRBD1; J: TRBJ2-3; size: once; V: TRBV2; DNA: TGTGCCAGCAAGGGACAGGGGGCAGGTACGCAGTATTTT; CDR3: CASKGQGAGTQYF
length: 13; D: -; J: TRBJ1-2; size: -; V: TRBV7-2; DNA: TGTGCCAGCAGCTTAGTGTCACAGGACATCTACACCTTC; CDR3: CASSLVSQDIYTF
length: 15; D: -; J: TRBJ2-3; size: -; V: TRBV7-3; DNA: TGTGCCAGCAGCCCGATGGGTAGCCCACAGGCCACGCAGTATTTT; CDR3: CASSPMGSPQATQYF
length: 16; D: -; J: TRBJ2-6; size: -; V: TRBV25-1; DNA: TGTGCCAGCACCTCCGGGGTCCCCTCTGGGGCCAACGTCCTGACTTTC; CDR3: CASTSGVPSGANVLTF
length: 14; D: TRBD1; J: TRBJ2-7; size: -; V: TRBV5-1; DNA: TGCGCCAGCAGCATGGGACAGGGGCCCTACGAGCAGTACTTC; CDR3: CASSMGQGPYEQYF
length: 15; D: -; J: TRBJ1-3; size: -; V: TRBV19; DNA: TGTGCCAGCCACGTAAACGGGGTTAGTGGAAACACCATATATTTT; CDR3: CASHVNGVSGNTIYF
length: 15; D: TRBD2; J: TRBJ2-5; size: -; V: TRBV5-1; DNA: TGCGCCAGCAAGAAAGGAGCGGGGGGCGAAGAGACCCAGTACTTC; CDR3: CASKKGAGGEETQYF
length: 16; D: -; J: TRBJ2-2; size: -; V: TRBV7-2; DNA: TGTGCCAGCAGCTTAAGTTGGGGGGGCGTCACCGGGGAGCTGTTTTTT; CDR3: CASSLSWGGVTGELFF
length: 16; D: TRBD1; J: TRBJ1-6; size: -; V: TRBV27; DNA: TGTGCCAGCAGTTTACCCCGGGACAGGGGACGGTCACCCCTCCACTTT; CDR3: CASSLPRDRGRSPLHF
length: 14; D: -; J: TRBJ1-2; size: -; V: TRBV6-1; DNA: TGTGCCAGCAGTCTAACCCAGAGGGGCCATGGCTACACCTTC; CDR3: CASSLTQRGHGYTF
length: 13; D: TRBD2; J: TRBJ2-5; size: -; V: TRBV28; DNA: TGTGCCAGCAGACCGAGCGGGGGGGGGACCCAGTACTTC; CDR3: CASRPSGGGTQYF
length: 17; D: TRBD2; J: TRBJ2-5; size: -; V: TRBV7-9; DNA: TGTGCCAGCACCAAAGGGACTAGCGGGGGATCCCAAGAGACCCAGTACTTC; CDR3: CASTKGTSGGSQETQYF
length: 15; D: TRBD1; J: TRBJ1-2; size: -; V: TRBV27; DNA: TGTGCCAGCAGTTCTGGAGACAGGGTGGACTATGGCTACACCTTC; CDR3: CASSSGDRVDYGYTF
length: 15; D: -; J: TRBJ1-2; size: -; V: TRBV9; DNA: TGTGCCAGCAGCGTTAGGGACACCCTTAACTATGGCTACACCTTC; CDR3: CASSVRDTLNYGYTF
length: 16; D: -; J: TRBJ2-3; size: -; V: TRBV7-8; DNA: TGTGCCAGCACCGAGACCGGGGAAAGGGCCACAGATACGCAGTATTTT; CDR3: CASTETGERATDTQYF
length: 15; D: TRBD2; J: TRBJ2-2; size: -; V: TRBV9; DNA: TGTGCCAGCAGCGTAGCGGGGGGGCAGGTCGGGGAGCTGTTTTTT; CDR3: CASSVAGGQVGELFF
length: 15; D: -; J: TRBJ1-6; size: -; V: TRBV21-1; DNA: TGTGCCAGCAGCGCCAGCGGGGGGGGTAACTCACCCCTCCACTTT; CDR3: CASSASGGGNSPLHF
length: 15; D: TRBD1; J: TRBJ2-7; size: -; V: TRBV7-8; DNA: TGTGCCAGCAGCTCGCCGGGACAGGGGGCTTACGAGCAGTACTTC; CDR3: CASSSPGQGAYEQYF
length: 16; D: -; J: TRBJ2-1; size: -; V: TRBV18; DNA: TGTGCCAGCTCACCACCGCAAAGACAGGTGGCGGATGAGCAGTTCTTC; CDR3: CASSPPQRQVADEQFF
length: 14; D: -; J: TRBJ1-6; size: -; V: TRBV19; DNA: TGTGCCAGTAGCTCCCCCCAGGGCCGTTCACCCCTCCACTTT; CDR3: CASSSPQGRSPLHF
length: 11; D: -; J: TRBJ1-3; size: -; V: TRBV28; DNA: TGTGCCAGCAGTTTAGGAAACACCATATATTTT; CDR3: CASSLGNTIYF
length: 15; D: -; J: TRBJ1-1; size: -; V: TRBV5-1; DNA: TGCGCCAGCACCACGGAAGGGGGGAAGAACACTGAAGCTTTCTTT; CDR3: CASTTEGGKNTEAFF
length: 15; D: -; J: TRBJ2-3; size: -; V: TRBV5-1; DNA: TGCGCCAGCAGCCCGCGCCCTTCCTCGACAGATACGCAGTATTTT; CDR3: CASSPRPSSTDTQYF
length: 15; D: TRBD1; J: TRBJ2-3; size: -; V: TRBV5-1; DNA: TGCGCCAGCCGCACAACAGGGGAGATGACAGATACGCAGTATTTT; CDR3: CASRTTGEMTDTQYF